The following is a T cell receptor (beta chain) sequence with its context. As yet, its antigen is unknown. The CDR3 sequence is 18 residues long. CDR1 and CDR2 from the germline V gene are KGHSH and LQKENI. Deletions cut 1 base from V and 0 bases from J, with 16 bases between. The repertoire was sequenced with immunoSEQ multiplex PCR; TCRdb's copy has only in-frame clones and lacks some. The table records around 99,000 clones, more than 70% of them present only once. This sample stems from a study of T cell responses to AZD1222 COVID-19 vaccine. About the study: Second-dose schedules of about 4 or about 12 weeks were combined. Study results and limitations: Spike as a whole was targeted by vaccine-associated CD4 TCRs, dominant at 160-218 and 743-854. Only a handful of AZD1222 recipients tested seropositive at baseline.

The V and J genes are TRBV18 and TRBJ1-5, with no clear D. This clonotype was sampled from an adult in good health. The sequencing here drew on peripheral blood, taken on day 0 of AZD1222 vaccination. CDR3 nucleotides: TGTGCCAGCTCACCACAAGGGCCGGCAGGTGGTAGCAATCAGCCCCAGCATTTT. It yields the protein CASSPQGPAGGSNQPQHF. The variable domain in full, with the rest retrieved from reference TRBV18 and TRBJ1-5, is NAGVMQNPRHLVRRRGQEARLRCSPMKGHSHVYWYRQLPEEGLKFMVYLQKENIIDESGMPKERFSAEFPKEGPSILRIQQVVRGDSAAYFCASSPQGPAGGSNQPQHFGDGTRLSIL.